This entry lists 30 T cell receptor beta chains sequenced from one sample in a study of post-analysis software for immune sequencing data. Overall study results and limits: The five TRBV segments detected at higher frequency in patients than in controls included TRBV5-6, TRBV5-1 and TRBV20-1.

For these receptors, no antigen is known. TCR beta cDNA libraries had unique molecular identifiers. TCRdb reprocessed the PCR reads via MiXCR and lists one record per CDR3 protein. The sample lists 650,000 to 900,000 distinct CDR3 sequences; more than 45% were seen once. The sequencing input was blood. These receptors originate from a girl under 18 with multiple sclerosis.

The chain has TRBV12-5 and TRBJ2-3, with 8 positions matching TRBD2. Trimming took 0 bases from V and 3 from J; bases not matched to a gene: 8. The CDR3 spans 17 residues. Germline V lookup: CDR1 LGHNT, CDR2 FRNRAP. CDR3 sequence reads: CASGLVLGASGTDTQYF. The CDR3 coding sequence is TGTGCTAGTGGTTTGGTACTTGGGGCTAGCGGGACAGATACGCAGTATTTT. The entire variable domain, with the rest obtained from reference TRBV12-5 and TRBJ2-3, is as follows: DARVTQTPRHKVTEMGQEVTMRCQPILGHNTVFWYRQTMMQGLELLAYFRNRAPLDDSGMPKDRFSAEMPDATLATLKIQPSEPRDSAVYFCASGLVLGASGTDTQYFGPGTRLTVL.

The chain carries TRBV29-1 and TRBJ1-2; D gene uncertain. The germline gives CDR1 SQVTM, CDR2 ANQGSEA. V was cut by 7 bases and J by 2 bases, with 8 bases left in between. The CDR3 is made up of 11 amino acids. The CDR3 sequence: CSAPSNYGYTF. The CDR3 DNA reads TGCAGCGCCCCATCAAACTATGGCTACACCTTC.

The chain employs TRBV27 and TRBJ1-5; tentatively, D is TRBD1 (5 bases). Trimming took off 0 bases at V and 4 bases at J, with 7 bases between the two ends. Germline V gene sequence: CDR1 MNHEY, CDR2 SMNVEV (reference sequence). The CDR3 runs to 14 residues. This CDR3 reads CASSLSGTNQPQHF. The CDR3 DNA reads as TGTGCCAGCAGTTTATCAGGGACTAATCAGCCCCAGCATTTT.

V and J are TRBV29-1 and TRBJ2-5, with unresolved D. The CDR3 length is 13 residues. Trimming cost V 4 bases and J 1 base, with 10 bases left between them. Per germline, CDR1 SQVTM and CDR2 ANQGSEA. The chain's CDR3 is CSVAHGSQETQYF. The CDR3 DNA reads as TGCAGCGTTGCCCATGGGTCCCAAGAGACCCAGTACTTC.

This rearrangement joins TRBV7-2 to TRBJ2-1; D is perhaps TRBD2 (5 bases). The ends were cut back, 3 bases at V and 8 bases at J, with 11 bases in the middle. Germline-derived CDR1 and CDR2 are SGHTA and FQGNSA. The CDR3 totals 13 residues. CDR3 sequence reads: CASSFPRAHEQFF. The CDR3 region has the DNA TGTGCCAGCAGCTTCCCGAGGGCCCATGAGCAGTTCTTC.

CDR3 amino acids: CASSRPGTGGMNTEAFF. The CDR3, as DNA: TGTGCCAGCAGCCGACCTGGGACAGGGGGCATGAACACTGAAGCTTTCTTT. This chain uses TRBV6-1 with TRBJ1-1, with 12 bases lining up with TRBD1. V was pared by 6 bases and J by 0 bases, with 8 bases of the junction left unmatched. Germline V gene data show CDR1 as MNHNS and CDR2 as SASEGT. This CDR3 spans 17 amino acids.

This chain joins TRBV12-3 or TRBV12-4 and TRBJ2-5; D gene uncertain. This CDR3 comprises 16 residues. V was pared by 3 bases and J by 7 bases, with 21 bases between. The CDR3 loop is CASSFVTDPTPWTQYF. CDR3 coding DNA: TGTGCCAGCAGTTTCGTAACAGACCCTACGCCTTGGACCCAGTACTTC.

Ten or more counts support this clonotype. V usage is TRBV7-3 and J usage is TRBJ2-5; 9 nucleotides align to TRBD1. V lost 4 bases and J lost 4; bases outside the gene matches: 1. The CDR3 consists of 13 residues. Germline CDR1 is SGHTA and CDR2 is FQGTGA. The CDR3 DNA reads as TGTGCCAGCAGCTCGGGACAGGGAGAGACCCAGTACTTC. This gives the protein CASSSGQGETQYF.

V and J are TRBV7-2 and TRBJ1-2; D is unresolved. Germline CDR1 and CDR2: SGHTA and FQGNSA. The CDR3 loop spans 12 amino acids. Trimming pared 1 base from V and 8 bases from J, leaving 8 bases between. The CDR3 reads CASSLGVAGYTF. The CDR3 DNA is TGTGCCAGCAGCTTAGGTGTCGCAGGCTACACCTTC.

V usage is TRBV11-2 and J usage is TRBJ2-7; tentative D call: TRBD2 (5 bases). CDR3 length: 15 amino acids. Germline CDR1 SGHAT, CDR2 FQNNGV. V dropped 1 base and J dropped 3 bases, with 13 bases sitting between them. The DNA for the CDR3 is TGTGCCAGCAGCTTAGTCTTCGGGGATATCTACGAGCAGTACTTC. Protein product: CASSLVFGDIYEQYF.

The chain carries TRBV12-3 or TRBV12-4 and TRBJ2-2; D perhaps matches TRBD2 (6 bases). The CDR3 is 12 residues long. Trimming stripped 8 bases from V and 8 bases from J, with 12 bases between. CDR3 in DNA: TGTGCCAGCCTTGGGGGGACTGGGGAGCTGTTTTTT. Protein product: CASLGGTGELFF.

This clonotype was detected a few times. The V call is TRBV20-1, the J call TRBJ2-4; 7 bases line up with TRBD2. The J call may be mistaken, given a closer DNA end match to TRBJ2-5. Germline CDR1 is DFQATT and CDR2 is SNEGSKA (reference sequence). The CDR3 runs 14 residues. CDR3 residues: CSARGAGIQETQYF. The CDR3 DNA reads as TGCAGTGCTAGGGGAGCGGGAATTCAAGAGACCCAGTACTTC.

This rearrangement joins TRBV9 to TRBJ2-5, with 11 bases identical to TRBD1. V was clipped by 4 bases and J by 4 bases; unmatched bases: 18. Germline loops: CDR1 SGDLS, CDR2 YYNGEE. The CDR3 has 19 amino acids. CDR3 loop: CASSHPSGVGTGGTETQYF. DNA for the CDR3: TGTGCCAGCAGCCACCCAAGCGGAGTAGGGACAGGGGGGACAGAGACCCAGTACTTC.

There are a few counts of this clonotype. The chain uses TRBV10-3 and TRBJ2-7, with 11 bases identical to TRBD2. This CDR3 is built from 14 residues. V shed 7 bases, J shed 3 bases, and the junction held 5 bases outside the gene matches. The germline V gene encodes CDR1 ENHRY and CDR2 SYGVKD. The CDR3 spells CAINLAGGGYEQYF. CDR3 nucleotide sequence: TGTGCCATCAATCTAGCGGGAGGCGGCTACGAGCAGTACTTC.

The chain links TRBV7-9 to TRBJ2-1; D gene uncertain. The CDR3 spans 12 residues. Per germline, CDR1 SEHNR and CDR2 FQNEAQ (reference sequence). V lost 5 bases and J 9 bases, leaving 11 bases between the germline ends. The CDR3 sequence: CASSPRDSEQFF. The DNA of the CDR3 is TGTGCCAGCAGCCCCCGCGATTCTGAGCAGTTCTTC.

This clonotype was found once. V usage is TRBV5-1 and J usage is TRBJ2-4, with D perhaps matching TRBD1 (5 bases). The DNA matches TRBJ2-7 better at its end, which makes the J call doubtful. Germline V CDR1 and CDR2: SGHRS, YFSETQ. The length of the CDR3 is 14 residues. Here the CDR3 reads CASSLQVGSYEQYF. In DNA, the CDR3 is TGCGCCAGCAGCTTACAGGTTGGGTCCTACGAGCAGTACTTC.

The J gene is TRBJ1-2, the V gene TRBV9; tentative D call: TRBD1 (6 bases). From germline, CDR1 is SGDLS and CDR2 YYNGEE. The V gene lost 2 bases and the J gene lost 0 bases, with 14 bases spanning the gap. The CDR3 loop spans 16 amino acids. CDR3 in amino acids: CASSVDRTATNYGYTF. CDR3 DNA: TGTGCCAGCAGCGTGGATCGGACAGCTACTAACTATGGCTACACCTTC.

The chain combines TRBV4-1 with TRBJ2-1; TRBD2 aligns across 8 bases. Germline loops: CDR1 MGHRA, CDR2 YSYEKL. After removal of 4 bases from V and 4 bases from J, the junction contained 9 bases not matched to a gene. This CDR3 has 16 residues. DNA of the CDR3: TGCGCCAGCAGCCCCCAGCCCAGCGGGGGTTACAATGAGCAGTTCTTC. Its protein is CASSPQPSGGYNEQFF.

The chain uses TRBV7-2 and TRBJ2-7, with D unresolved. The germline V and J ends were trimmed by 6 bases and 1 base, with 16 bases remaining between them. CDR3 length: 15 residues. The germline CDR1 and CDR2 sequences are SGHTA and FQGNSA. The CDR3 nucleotides read TGTGCCAGCAGTCCTGAGGTAGCCCCGTCCTACGAGCAGTACTTC. Its translation is CASSPEVAPSYEQYF.

The chain joins TRBV7-2 to TRBJ2-7, with TRBD2 identical over 7 bases. The CDR3 extends over 12 amino acids. Unmatched junction bases numbered 6, after V lost 11 bases and J lost 2 bases. Germline V gene lookup returns CDR1 SGHTA and CDR2 FQGNSA. As DNA, the CDR3 is TGTGCCGGGGGGGATACAACCTACGAGCAGTACTTC. Amino acid sequence: CAGGDTTYEQYF.

The J gene is TRBJ2-4, the V gene TRBV13, with 7 bases that match TRBD1. Judging by the DNA end, TRBJ2-5 fits better; the J call may be wrong. Germline assignment: CDR1 PRHDT and CDR2 FYEKMQ (reference sequence). The CDR3 spans 15 residues. CDR3 loop: CASSLRQGPQETQYF. CDR3 DNA: TGTGCCAGCAGCCTTCGACAGGGCCCCCAAGAGACCCAGTACTTC.

CDR3 sequence (DNA): TGCAGCGTTGAAGATCGGCTGAGCGATGAGCAGTTCTTC. This translates into CSVEDRLSDEQFF. The chain links TRBV29-1 to TRBJ2-1; D not certain. The CDR3 has 13 amino acids. Trimming removed 0 bases from V and 8 bases from J, with 11 bases in between. Germline V gene lookup returns CDR1 SQVTM and CDR2 ANQGSEA.

V is TRBV6-2 or TRBV6-3 and J is TRBJ2-1; no firm D call. The CDR3 extends over 13 amino acids. Germline V gene lookup returns CDR1 MNHEY and CDR2 SVGEGT. Trimming left V 2 bases short and J 6 bases short, with 8 bases between. DNA of the CDR3: TGTGCCAGCAGTTACGGCTGGCGCAATGAGCAGTTCTTC. Residues: CASSYGWRNEQFF.

This clonotype has just a few counts. The V call is TRBV24-1, the J call TRBJ2-1; TRBD2 matches at 8 bases. J gave up 7 bases and V 5 bases, and 12 bases lay outside the gene matches. This CDR3 is built from 16 residues. Per the germline V gene, CDR1 is KGHDR and CDR2 is SFDVKD. CDR3 amino acids: CATSAPGLGSLNEQFF. CDR3 in DNA: TGTGCCACCAGTGCGCCGGGACTAGGCTCCTTGAATGAGCAGTTCTTC.

The V call is TRBV5-1, the J call TRBJ2-1, with 9 positions matching TRBD2. The germline V gene has CDR1 SGHRS and CDR2 YFSETQ. V lost 0 bases and J lost 0; bases outside the gene matches: 7. The CDR3 spans 18 residues. The CDR3 sequence: CASSLANRLADSYNEQFF. The CDR3, as DNA: TGCGCCAGCAGCTTGGCCAATCGACTAGCGGACTCCTACAATGAGCAGTTCTTC.

The chain couples TRBV29-1 to TRBJ1-4; D is ambiguous. CDR1 is SQVTM, CDR2 ANQGSEA, per germline. This CDR3 comprises 12 residues. The V end was cut by 5 bases, the J end by 7 bases, with 11 bases between. CDR3 coding DNA: TGCAGCGTTAAGGGATCCAGTGAAAAACTGTTTTTT. Translating gives CSVKGSSEKLFF.

This clonotype was observed a few times. The chain carries TRBV20-1 and TRBJ2-7; tentative D call: TRBD2 (6 bases). Per the germline V gene, CDR1 is DFQATT and CDR2 is SNEGSKA (reference sequence). The CDR3 is 14 residues long. The V gene lost 2 bases and the J gene lost 2 bases, with 13 bases spanning the gap. CDR3 nucleotide sequence: TGCAGTGCTAGATCCCGGGACTCAGCCTACGAGCAGTACTTC. It translates to CSARSRDSAYEQYF.

The sample holds a few counts of this clonotype. The chain carries TRBV6-2 or TRBV6-3 and TRBJ1-2; D perhaps matches TRBD1 (6 bases). The V end lost 0 bases, the J end lost 1 base, and 6 bases lay between the germline ends. Looked up from germline, CDR1 is MNHEY and CDR2 is SVGEGT. This CDR3 is built from 14 residues. In DNA form, the CDR3 reads TGTGCCAGCAGTTACTCGGGACATAACTATGGCTACACCTTC. It translates to CASSYSGHNYGYTF.

A single count supports this clonotype. V gene TRBV6-2 or TRBV6-3 combines with J gene TRBJ2-7, with D unresolved. CDR1 MNHEY and CDR2 SVGEGT come from the germline V gene. Trimming took off 6 bases at V and 0 bases at J, with 9 bases between the two ends. The CDR3 runs to 13 residues. CDR3 bases: TGTGCCAGCAGGCTCTCCTCCTCCTACGAGCAGTACTTC. The encoded protein is CASRLSSSYEQYF.

The rearrangement joins TRBV4-2 to TRBJ2-5, with TRBD2 identical over 13 bases. The CDR3 loop spans 16 amino acids. Trimming removed 3 bases from V and 5 bases from J; junction bases left unmatched: 6. Germline V lookup: CDR1 LGHNA, CDR2 YNFKEQ. CDR3 amino acids: CASSQETLAGGETQYF. CDR3 in DNA: TGTGCCAGCAGCCAGGAGACACTAGCGGGAGGGGAGACCCAGTACTTC.